The next 2 T cell receptor beta chains were all read from a single sample in a study of tissue T cells after allogeneic stem cell transplantation. The protocol was immunoSEQ multiplex PCR, while the TCRdb copy is restricted to in-frame clones and leaves out a portion. The sample shows about 26,000 clones, roughly 89% of them seen only once. This specimen was blood, taken before transplantation. The source is a male donor aged 60 or over who later had graft-versus-host disease after an allogeneic stem cell transplant.

The V call is TRBV7-9, the J call TRBJ1-2; no reliable D call. This CDR3 is built from 13 residues. The germline V gene encodes CDR1 SEHNR and CDR2 FQNEAQ (reference sequence). V was cut by 0 bases and J by 5 bases, with 7 bases left in between. CDR3: CASSLASRYGYTF. DNA for the CDR3: TGTGCCAGCAGCTTAGCTTCTAGATATGGCTACACCTTC.

This clone was observed a single time. The chain has TRBV21-1 and TRBJ2-1; the DNA was not compared with TRBD1, the D call given in the table. TRBV21-1 represents a pseudogene. This CDR3 is built from 14 residues. CDR3 sequence reads: CASSEGQLYNEQFF. For the CDR3, the DNA is TGTGCCAGCAGCGAGGGACAGCTCTACAATGAGCAGTTCTTC.